The 20 T cell receptor beta chains in this list originate from one sample, sequenced in a study of cytomegalovirus exposure and HLA in healthy donors (dated by TCRdb to about 2017). Receptors were amplified or captured by the immunoSEQ multiplex PCR assay. For the multiplex PCR, a mixture combining 60 forward primers for TCR Vbeta segments and 13 reverse primers for TCR Jbeta segments was used. In its TCRdb copy, this immuneACCESS table keeps in-frame sequences only and misses some clones. Where compared with another copy, unresolved V genes explain less than half of these, and the others have no known cause. The sample table lists 58,000 or so clones, approximately 71% of them with a count of one. The leading ten clones occupy roughly a quarter of the sample. The sequenced sample consisted of PBMCs. The receptors originated from a woman aged 40 to 49 in good health and CMV-seropositive.

This chain uses TRBV18 with TRBJ2-7, with TRBD2 matching 11 bases. V dropped 3 bases and J dropped 5; count of bases not matched to a gene: 3. CDR3 length: 14 residues. In germline, CDR1 is KGHSH, CDR2 LQKENI. This CDR3 is CASSPSGGAHEQYF. The DNA for the CDR3 is TGTGCCAGCTCACCTAGCGGGGGGGCGCACGAGCAGTACTTC.

The J gene is TRBJ1-1, the V gene TRBV4-1, with D possibly matching TRBD1 (5 bases). Germline loops: CDR1 MGHRA, CDR2 YSYEKL. The V end lost 2 bases, the J end lost 10 bases, and 11 bases lay between the germline ends. The CDR3 is made up of 12 amino acids. CDR3 sequence (DNA): TGCGCCAGCAGCCAAACAGGTTTTGGAGCTTTCTTT. Protein sequence: CASSQTGFGAFF.

The chain links TRBV10-3 to TRBJ1-1; D is uncertain. V lost 0 bases and J lost 8, with 7 bases in between. CDR3 length: 12 amino acids. The germline gives CDR1 ENHRY, CDR2 SYGVKD. CDR3 coding DNA: TGTGCCATCAGTGAGTCGAGAGGGGAAGCTTTCTTT. This translates into CAISESRGEAFF.

The chain joins TRBV9 to TRBJ1-2; the D gene is possibly TRBD1 (5 bases). The germline V and J ends were trimmed by 0 bases and 6 bases, with 15 bases remaining between them. Germline CDR1 and CDR2: SGDLS and YYNGEE. This CDR3 is 15 amino acids long. The CDR3 reads CASSVGGGSPNGYTF. The DNA of the CDR3 is TGTGCCAGCAGCGTAGGGGGGGGGTCGCCCAATGGCTACACCTTC.

The V call is TRBV19, the J call TRBJ2-4; no definite D call. The CDR3 consists of 15 residues. The V end lost 3 bases, the J end lost 2 bases, and 11 bases lay between the germline ends. Looked up from germline, CDR1 is LNHDA and CDR2 is SQIVND (reference sequence). CDR3: CASSIEGVTKNIQYF. In nucleotides, the CDR3 is TGTGCCAGTAGTATCGAAGGAGTCACCAAAAACATTCAGTACTTC.

This clone was picked up one time. The chain recombines TRBV19 with TRBJ2-1; 8 nucleotides agree with TRBD2. Trimming took 3 bases from V and 2 from J; bases not matched to a gene: 3. Germline values: CDR1 LNHDA, CDR2 SQIVND (reference sequence). The CDR3 spans 15 residues. DNA of the CDR3: TGTGCCAGTAGTATCGGGGGGGGGACCTACAATGAGCAGTTCTTC. Encoded protein: CASSIGGGTYNEQFF.

Regarding this clone: Compared with germline, one end of the junction differs, possibly owing to a read error. The chain has TRBV5-5 and TRBJ2-7, with 12 bases fitting TRBD2. The CDR3 loop spans 15 amino acids. CDR1 is SGHKS, CDR2 YYEKEE, per germline (reference sequence). CDR3 residues: CASTLTSGGFYEQYF. As DNA, the CDR3 is TGTGCCAGCACCTTGACTAGCGGGGGTTTTTACGAGCAGTACTTC.

In its sample, this clone was seen once. CDR3 sequence reads: CASSDNLLVGDTQYF. The CDR3, as DNA: TGTGCCAGCAGCGACAACCTACTAGTTGGTGATACGCAGTATTTT. The chain has TRBV2 and TRBJ2-3, with D maybe TRBD2 (5 bases). Per the germline V gene, CDR1 is SNHLY and CDR2 is FYNNEI. With 6 bases removed from V and 6 bases from J, the gap between germline ends came to 19 bases. CDR3 length: 15 amino acids.

The J gene is TRBJ2-7, the V gene TRBV11-2, with D perhaps TRBD1 (6 bases). Germline V gene data show CDR1 as SGHAT and CDR2 as FQNNGV. The CDR3 contains 15 residues. V dropped 3 bases and J dropped 0 bases, with 12 bases sitting between them. The CDR3 DNA follows: TGTGCCAGCAGCTTTGCCCAGGACAGCTCCTACGAGCAGTACTTC. Amino acids: CASSFAQDSSYEQYF.

The chain carries TRBV18 and TRBJ2-7, with TRBD1 matching over 7 bases. Germline V gene lookup returns CDR1 KGHSH and CDR2 LQKENI. The CDR3 has 13 residues. The V gene end was trimmed by 8 bases and the J gene end by 3 bases; junction bases not matched to a gene: 7. CDR3 residues: CASAPTGNYEQYF. CDR3 coding DNA: TGTGCCAGCGCCCCGACAGGGAACTACGAGCAGTACTTC.

The chain has TRBV6-5 and TRBJ2-2, with 10 bases fitting TRBD1. Trimming took 3 bases from V and 7 from J; bases not matched to a gene: 5. Germline V gives CDR1 MNHEY, CDR2 SVGAGI. CDR3 size: 15 residues. The CDR3 loop is CASSYGDRGLGELFF. The CDR3 nucleotides read TGTGCCAGCAGTTATGGCGACAGGGGGCTCGGGGAGCTGTTTTTT.

The chain uses TRBV6-5 and TRBJ1-4; TRBD1 aligns across 9 bases. There are 12 residues in the CDR3. The germline V gene encodes CDR1 MNHEY and CDR2 SVGAGI. J was trimmed by 8 bases and V by 5 bases; bases with no gene match: 0. The CDR3 bases are TGTGCCAGCAGTGACAGGGGGGAAAAACTGTTTTTT. Protein product: CASSDRGEKLFF.

The V gene is TRBV18, the J gene TRBJ1-2; TRBD1 is a possible D gene (6 bases). CDR1 KGHSH and CDR2 LQKENI come from the germline V gene. V shed 2 bases and J shed 9 bases, with 19 bases lying between them. The CDR3 spans 15 residues. The CDR3 sequence is CASSPRGHLVESYTF. CDR3 bases: TGTGCCAGCTCACCAAGGGGACACCTAGTGGAGAGCTACACCTTC.

V is TRBV10-3 and J is TRBJ1-5; D may be TRBD1 (5 bases). CDR3 length: 16 amino acids. Per germline, CDR1 ENHRY and CDR2 SYGVKD. Trimming removed 0 bases at V and 1 base at J, with 10 bases between. The chain's CDR3 is CAISESGGASNQPQHF. The CDR3 DNA is TGTGCCATCAGTGAGTCAGGAGGGGCCAGCAATCAGCCCCAGCATTTT.

This chain links TRBV7-9 with TRBJ2-7, with a weak D call TRBD2 (7 bases). The CDR3 contains 15 residues. V dropped 6 bases and J dropped 3 bases, with 18 bases sitting between them. CDR1 is SEHNR and CDR2 is FQNEAQ in the germline V gene (reference sequence). In DNA, the CDR3 is TGTGCCAGCAGGTTGTATCCGGGGGGCGGCTACGAGCAGTACTTC. Protein product: CASRLYPGGGYEQYF.

V is TRBV6-5 and J is TRBJ1-3; D unresolved. CDR3 length: 14 residues. Germline loops: CDR1 MNHEY, CDR2 SVGAGI. V lost 9 bases and J 4 bases, leaving 16 bases between the germline ends. DNA for the CDR3: TGTGCCAGTTTGCCCGAGTTGTTCGGAAACACCATATATTTT. This codes for CASLPELFGNTIYF.

The rearrangement joins TRBV15 to TRBJ2-1; unclear D gene. Germline V CDR1 and CDR2: LNHNV, YYDKDF (reference sequence). Trimming took 0 bases from V and 6 from J, leaving 3 bases between them. The CDR3 totals 12 residues. The CDR3 region has the DNA TGTGCCACCAGCAGAGATCGCAATGAGCAGTTCTTC. Encoded protein: CATSRDRNEQFF.

The chain is built from TRBV5-1 and TRBJ1-5, with TRBD1 as a possible D gene (5 bases). The V and J ends lost 0 bases and 7 bases respectively, with 17 bases between them. Germline CDR1 and CDR2: SGHRS and YFSETQ. The CDR3 loop spans 16 amino acids. The CDR3 nucleotides read TGCGCCAGCAGCTTGGGCTCGGCAGGGTCAGGGCAGCCCCAGCATTTT. Translated, it gives CASSLGSAGSGQPQHF.

This chain links TRBV30 with TRBJ1-5, with no clear D. The CDR3 runs 13 residues. V was shortened by 3 bases and J by 4 bases, with 10 bases between the two germline ends. The germline CDR1 and CDR2 sequences are GTSNPN and SVGIG (reference sequence). The CDR3 DNA reads as TGTGCCTGGAGAGGAGGTCCTAATCAGCCCCAGCATTTT. Protein: CAWRGGPNQPQHF.

This clone was counted a few times. V is TRBV11-3 and J is TRBJ2-3; 16 bases are shared with TRBD2. CDR3 length: 17 residues. V was clipped by 5 bases and J by 1 base; unmatched bases: 3. Germline CDR1 reads SGHNT; CDR2 reads YENEEA. CDR3 DNA sequence: TGTGCCAGCAGCAGGGGACTAGCGGGGGGGGGCACAGATACGCAGTATTTT. Its protein product is CASSRGLAGGGTDTQYF.